The clone carrying this T cell receptor beta chain appeared many times. Its antigen remains unidentified. Using its own MiXCR run on the 5' RACE reads, TCRdb lists one record per CDR3 protein. The repertoire holds around 370,000 distinct CDR3 sequences, with approximately 8.7% as singletons. The data originate from a study of identical twins. Study-wide results and caveats: Conclusions were drawn cross-sectionally by statistical analysis, without following the same donors.

The germline gives CDR1 SGDLS, CDR2 YYNGEE. V gave up 4 bases and J gave up 6 bases; unmatched junction bases: 13. The CDR3 is made up of 17 amino acids. The clonotype comes from a woman aged 45-65 years in good health. The V and J genes are TRBV9 and TRBJ2-2; 9 nucleotides align to TRBD2. Sequencing was performed on naive T cells sorted from blood. The CDR3 protein is CASSSRWAGGAPGELFF. The CDR3 bases are TGTGCCAGCAGCTCTCGCTGGGCGGGAGGGGCCCCCGGGGAGCTGTTTTTT. Filled out from reference TRBV9 and TRBJ2-2, the complete variable domain reads DSGVTQTPKHLITATGQRVTLRCSPRSGDLSVYWYQQSLDQGLQFLIQYYNGEERAKGNILERFSAQQFPDLHSELNLSSLELGDSALYFCASSSRWAGGAPGELFFGEGSRLTVL.